This passage covers 22 T cell receptor beta chains from one sample sequenced in a study of T-cell memory formation after mild COVID-19. TCRdb re-called the 5' RACE reads with MiXCR, one entry per CDR3 protein. Of about 180,000 distinct CDR3 sequences listed, 16% are singletons. Sequenced sample: PBMCs or a T cell subset sorted from them (not recorded which). The source is an adult woman who had mild COVID-19 (a few samples of this study predate the infection). Cell type and time point are not known.

This clonotype was counted between two and nine times. The chain combines TRBV24-1 with TRBJ2-7; 13 nucleotides agree with TRBD2. The CDR3 contains 13 residues. Germline V lookup: CDR1 KGHDR, CDR2 SFDVKD. V lost 9 bases and J lost 2; bases outside the gene matches: 0. The CDR3 loop is CATGTSGTYEQYF. The DNA for the CDR3 is TGTGCCACCGGGACTAGCGGGACCTACGAGCAGTACTTC.

V usage is TRBV24-1 and J usage is TRBJ2-1, with 11 bases identical to TRBD2. CDR1 and CDR2 from the germline V gene are KGHDR and SFDVKD. Trimming took 8 bases from V and 5 from J; bases not matched to a gene: 7. This CDR3 contains 15 residues. The CDR3 reads CATNSGRAFDNEQFF. The CDR3 DNA reads as TGTGCCACCAATAGCGGGAGGGCCTTTGACAATGAGCAGTTCTTC.

This clonotype has a handful of counts. The V call is TRBV9, the J call TRBJ1-5, with a weak D call TRBD1 (5 bases). Trimming took off 4 bases at V and 1 base at J, with 12 bases between the two ends. CDR1 and CDR2 from the germline V gene are SGDLS and YYNGEE. This CDR3 spans 15 amino acids. This CDR3 reads CASSPGTSSNQPQHF. The CDR3 nucleotides are TGTGCCAGCAGCCCAGGGACTTCAAGCAATCAGCCCCAGCATTTT. The whole variable domain, remainder taken from reference TRBV9 and TRBJ1-5, is DSGVTQTPKHLITATGQRVTLRCSPRSGDLSVYWYQQSLDQGLQFLIQYYNGEERAKGNILERFSAQQFPDLHSELNLSSLELGDSALYFCASSPGTSSNQPQHFGDGTRLSIL.

This sequence joins TRBV7-9 and TRBJ1-1; D not certain. Germline lookup yields CDR1 SEHNR and CDR2 FQNEAQ (reference sequence). V was trimmed by 5 bases and J by 1 base, leaving 11 bases between them. This CDR3 contains 14 residues. CDR3 nucleotide sequence: TGTGCCAGCAGCACCCAACTGGGGAACACTGAAGCTTTCTTT. As protein: CASSTQLGNTEAFF.

Written as DNA, the CDR3 is TGTGCCACCAGTGATTTTAGCGGGGGGACCTACAATGAGCAGTTCTTC. Translated: CATSDFSGGTYNEQFF. This chain links TRBV24-1 with TRBJ2-1; TRBD2 matches 10 bases. Germline CDR1 and CDR2: KGHDR and SFDVKD. The length of the CDR3 is 16 residues. Germline trimming cut 1 base from V and 2 bases from J; bases unmatched to any gene: 1.

The J gene is TRBJ2-5, the V gene TRBV12-3 or TRBV12-4, with D unresolved. The CDR3 is 13 amino acids. V lost 5 bases and J lost 6, with 13 bases in between. CDR3 amino acids: CASSIGDTKTQYF. In DNA, the CDR3 is TGTGCCAGCAGTATCGGAGACACAAAGACCCAGTACTTC.

This clonotype has just one count. The chain links TRBV2 to TRBJ2-1; D possibly uses TRBD1 or TRBD2 (6 bases each). The germline V gene has CDR1 SNHLY and CDR2 FYNNEI. The CDR3 is 11 residues long. V dropped 7 bases and J dropped 14 bases, with 15 bases sitting between them. This CDR3 is CASKDWGDKFF. CDR3 nucleotide sequence: TGTGCCAGCAAGGATTGGGGGGACAAGTTCTTC. The full variable domain, rest sourced from reference TRBV2 and TRBJ2-1, is EPEVTQTPSHQVTQMGQEVILRCVPISNHLYFYWYRQILGQKVEFLVSFYNNEISEKSEIFDDQFSVERPDGSNFTLKIRSTKLEDSAMYFCASKDWGDKFFGPGTRLTVL.

This clonotype has ten or more counts. This CDR3 is CSAVRGAYEQYF. The CDR3 nucleotides are TGCAGTGCCGTTAGGGGCGCCTACGAGCAGTACTTC. This chain links TRBV20-1 with TRBJ2-7, with D possibly being TRBD1 (5 bases). This CDR3 contains 12 residues. The germline V and J ends were trimmed by 6 bases and 2 bases, with 11 bases remaining between them. CDR1 DFQATT and CDR2 SNEGSKA come from the germline V gene (reference sequence).

This clonotype was observed a handful of times. This chain links TRBV3-1 with TRBJ2-7; 9 nucleotides agree with TRBD2. Germline V gives CDR1 LGHDT, CDR2 YNNKEL (reference sequence). After removal of 5 bases from V and 0 bases from J, the junction contained 8 bases not matched to a gene. CDR3 length: 16 residues. The CDR3, as DNA: TGTGCCAGCAGCGCAACTAGCGGGCTAAGCTCCTACGAGCAGTACTTC. Its translation: CASSATSGLSSYEQYF.

The chain is built from TRBV20-1 and TRBJ2-1; 14 positions match TRBD2. V lost 6 bases to trimming and J lost 6 bases; unmatched junction nucleotides: 10. CDR1 and CDR2 from the germline V gene are DFQATT and SNEGSKA (reference sequence). The CDR3 totals 16 residues. The CDR3 DNA is TGCAGTGCCCCCGGGACTAGCGGGGGTCTCTTCAATGAGCAGTTCTTC. It encodes CSAPGTSGGLFNEQFF.

This clonotype showed up just once. The genes are TRBV18 and TRBJ1-5, with a weak D call TRBD1 (5 bases). Trimming cost V 6 bases and J 1 base, with 7 bases left between them. CDR3 length equals 13 residues. From germline, CDR1 is KGHSH and CDR2 LQKENI. The CDR3 region has the DNA TGTGCCAGCTCCGACAGCAGCAATCAGCCCCAGCATTTT. Translating gives CASSDSSNQPQHF.

There are a few counts of this clonotype. The J gene is TRBJ1-4, the V gene TRBV21-1; TRBD1, as called in the table, went unchecked against the DNA. TRBV21-1 has pseudogene status. This CDR3 has 17 amino acids. The DNA of the CDR3 is TGTGCCAGCAGCAACAGGGGTGAAACCGCAACTAATGAAAAACTGTTTTTT. Residues: CASSNRGETATNEKLFF.

This clonotype has just a few counts. One end of the junction is discordant with germline, which a read error may explain. This rearrangement joins TRBV20-1 to TRBJ2-5; 9 bases match TRBD2. The V gene's germline CDR1 is DFQATT and CDR2 SNEGSKA (reference sequence). This CDR3 has 16 amino acids. The CDR3 is CSARESLAGPQETQSF. As DNA, the CDR3 is TGCAGTGCTAGAGAGAGTCTAGCGGGGCCCCAAGAGACCCAGTCCTTC.

This clonotype was observed at least ten times. The CDR3 nucleotides are TGTGCCATCAGTGTCGGCAGGGGAGGAGGAACAACTAATGAAAAACTGTTTTTT. Protein sequence: CAISVGRGGGTTNEKLFF. This chain joins TRBV10-3 and TRBJ1-4; D is possibly TRBD1 (6 bases). V shed 4 bases and J shed 0 bases, with 18 bases lying between them. The germline V gene has CDR1 ENHRY and CDR2 SYGVKD. The CDR3 extends over 18 amino acids.

This clonotype was counted between two and nine times. The chain links TRBV25-1 to TRBJ1-6; possible D gene TRBD1, 6 bases. Trimming took off 6 bases at V and 14 bases at J, with 20 bases between the two ends. The CDR3 covers 14 residues. Germline assignment: CDR1 MGHDK and CDR2 SYGVNS. CDR3 DNA sequence: TGTGCCAGCAGCGGGGGCGGAAGGATTGGGGCCCTCCACTTT. Translation: CASSGGGRIGALHF.

There are a few counts of this clonotype. In DNA, the CDR3 is TGTGCCAGCAGTCCCACCGGGCGAAAAACCACTGAAGCTTTCTTT. Translation: CASSPTGRKTTEAFF. The chain couples TRBV7-9 to TRBJ1-1; no clear D. The length of the CDR3 is 15 residues. The V gene's germline CDR1 is SEHNR and CDR2 FQNEAQ (reference sequence). V dropped 6 bases and J dropped 4 bases, with 18 bases sitting between them.

The CDR3 bases are TGTGCCAGCGGAACGGGTGGAGAGACCCAGTACTTC. Residues: CASGTGGETQYF. The chain combines TRBV25-1 with TRBJ2-5; no clear D. The V gene lost 8 bases and the J gene lost 4 bases, with 11 bases spanning the gap. CDR3 length: 12 residues. Germline lookup yields CDR1 MGHDK and CDR2 SYGVNS.

This clonotype appeared a single time. The chain recombines TRBV5-1 with TRBJ2-7; 9 bases map to TRBD2. From germline, CDR1 is SGHRS and CDR2 YFSETQ. This CDR3 is 15 amino acids long. Unmatched junction bases numbered 9, after V lost 4 bases and J lost 4 bases. CDR3 protein: CASSAVAGVVYEQYF. The CDR3 coding sequence is TGCGCCAGCAGCGCGGTAGCGGGAGTTGTTTACGAGCAGTACTTC.

This clonotype was counted ten times or more. The chain is built from TRBV7-9 and TRBJ2-1, with D perhaps TRBD2 (6 bases). The germline gives CDR1 SEHNR, CDR2 FQNEAQ (reference sequence). This CDR3 has 13 amino acids. V was cut by 5 bases and J by 10 bases, with 15 bases left in between. The CDR3 spells CASSPVTRGEQFF. The CDR3 coding sequence is TGTGCCAGCAGCCCGGTGACTCGGGGGGAGCAGTTCTTC.

The V and J genes are TRBV29-1 and TRBJ2-3; 9 positions agree with TRBD2. Germline CDR1 reads SQVTM; CDR2 reads ANQGSEA. The CDR3 extends over 14 amino acids. V shed 6 bases and J 4 bases; nucleotides not matched to a gene: 8. The DNA of the CDR3 is TGCAGCGTGAAGCCCTTAGCGGGAGCAGATACGCAGTATTTT. Residues: CSVKPLAGADTQYF.

V usage is TRBV12-3 or TRBV12-4 and J usage is TRBJ1-5; D is uncertain. This CDR3 has 13 residues. Trimming cost V 6 bases and J 7 bases, with 13 bases left between them. The chain's CDR3 is CASSEGGRQPQHF. The CDR3 DNA is TGTGCCAGCAGCGAAGGAGGGCGGCAGCCCCAGCATTTT.

This clonotype was seen a handful of times. The chain links TRBV12-3 or TRBV12-4 to TRBJ2-7; D might be TRBD2 (5 bases). The CDR3 is 14 residues long. Trimming shortened V by 5 bases and J by 4 bases, and 15 bases separated the two germline ends. The CDR3 coding sequence is TGTGCCAGCAGTCTTTCGTGGACTTCGTACGAGCAGTACTTC. It is translated as CASSLSWTSYEQYF.